The clone carrying this T cell receptor beta chain was counted between two and nine times. The target antigen is unknown. TCRdb's table, derived via immunoSEQ multiplex PCR, lists solely in-frame clones and lacks some. The table lists under 15,000 clones, 80% to 90% of them singletons. The V gene's germline CDR1 is SGHTA and CDR2 FQGNSA. There are 15 residues in the CDR3. Trimming stripped 3 bases from V and 2 bases from J, with 11 bases between. The entry originates in a study of tumor-infiltrating lymphocytes in localized non-small cell lung cancer. Study summary: Some samples were collected after neoadjuvant chemotherapy; smokers, never-smokers and several histologies were included.

General study points: Tumor T-cell fraction was not associated with recurrence-free survival. No T-cell fraction difference was seen between IM1 and IM2 tumors.

J is TRBJ1-5 and V is TRBV7-2; D remains unclear. The receptor was isolated from a human donor with non-small cell lung cancer. Specimen: lung tumor tissue. The CDR3 DNA is TGTGCCAGCAGCTTCGGACCTTGGGGCAATCAGCCCCAGCATTTT. It codes for CASSFGPWGNQPQHF.